The 27 T cell receptor beta chains given below trace back to one sample, sequenced in a study of T cell responses to AZD1222 COVID-19 vaccine. Here immunoSEQ multiplex PCR was the method, and the copy in TCRdb shows in-frame clones only, minus some. The data contain 90,000 to 95,000 clones, roughly 90% of them seen just once; the ten biggest clones take up around a fifth. The sample consisted of peripheral blood, taken on day 0 of AZD1222 vaccination. Receptors were obtained from an adult in good health.

There are a few counts of this clone. J is TRBJ2-1 and V is TRBV19; TRBD1 might be the D (6 bases). The CDR3 has 15 residues. V lost 4 bases to trimming and J lost 2 bases, with 12 bases between them. Germline assignment: CDR1 LNHDA and CDR2 SQIVND (reference sequence). The CDR3 loop is CASSRTEQTYNEQFF. For the CDR3, the DNA is TGTGCCAGTAGTAGGACAGAACAAACCTACAATGAGCAGTTCTTC. Supplemented by reference TRBV19 and TRBJ2-1, the full variable domain reads DGGITQSPKYLFRKEGQNVTLSCEQNLNHDAMYWYRQDPGQGLRLIYYSQIVNDFQKGDIAEGYSVSREKKESFPLTVTSAQKNPTAFYLCASSRTEQTYNEQFFGPGTRLTVL.

The genes are TRBV5-1 and TRBJ2-6, with 8 bases lining up with TRBD1. The V gene's germline CDR1 is SGHRS and CDR2 YFSETQ. The CDR3 loop spans 17 amino acids. V lost 0 bases and J lost 4; bases outside the gene matches: 6. CDR3 in amino acids: CASSLGGQGAGANVLTF. The CDR3 nucleotides read TGCGCCAGCAGCTTGGGAGGGCAGGGGGCCGGGGCCAACGTCCTGACTTTC.

The J gene is TRBJ2-7, the V gene TRBV9, with 11 bases that match TRBD1. Germline CDR1 is SGDLS and CDR2 is YYNGEE. The trim removed 3 bases at V and 3 bases at J, leaving 8 bases unmatched. CDR3 size: 16 residues. CDR3 protein: CASSALGQGAVYEQYF. CDR3 sequence (DNA): TGTGCCAGCAGCGCCCTCGGACAGGGGGCCGTCTACGAGCAGTACTTC.

The chain recombines TRBV10-1 with TRBJ1-5, with 12 bases that match TRBD1. This CDR3 comprises 19 residues. V lost 4 bases, J lost 1 base, and 11 bases stayed unmatched. Germline loops: CDR1 WNHNN, CDR2 SYGVQD (reference sequence). The CDR3 bases are TGCGCCAGCAGTGGCAAAGGGACAGGGGGCCCTGCGAGCAATCAGCCCCAGCATTTT. Protein product: CASSGKGTGGPASNQPQHF.

The chain combines TRBV11-2 with TRBJ2-4; 7 bases agree with TRBD2. The ends lost 1 base at V and 4 bases at J; junction bases unmatched: 13. In germline, CDR1 is SGHAT, CDR2 FQNNGV. This CDR3 comprises 18 residues. CDR3 loop: CASSLVPPPGTTKNIQYF. DNA of the CDR3: TGTGCCAGCAGCTTAGTCCCTCCCCCCGGGACTACAAAAAACATTCAGTACTTC.

V is TRBV5-1 and J is TRBJ2-2, with D perhaps being TRBD1 or TRBD2 (6 bases each). CDR1 is SGHRS, CDR2 YFSETQ, per germline. The CDR3 consists of 16 residues. V dropped 4 bases and J dropped 7 bases, with 20 bases sitting between them. CDR3 sequence (DNA): TGCGCCAGCAGCAGGGGGGCTGATCACGTCGGCGGGGAGCTGTTTTTT. This sequence encodes CASSRGADHVGGELFF.

This chain's CDR3 is CASRDELGGVVFRETQYF. CDR3 coding DNA: TGTGCCAGCAGAGACGAACTCGGGGGGGTTGTGTTTCGGGAGACCCAGTACTTC. This chain links TRBV9 with TRBJ2-5; 8 positions agree with TRBD2. There are 18 residues in the CDR3. V lost 5 bases and J lost 5; bases outside the gene matches: 20. Germline V gene lookup returns CDR1 SGDLS and CDR2 YYNGEE.

The gene calls are TRBV12-3 or TRBV12-4 and TRBJ1-3; no definite D call. Trimming pared 8 bases from V and 0 bases from J, leaving 5 bases between. The CDR3 is 12 residues long. CDR3 sequence: CASWVSGNTIYF. CDR3 coding DNA: TGTGCCAGCTGGGTCTCTGGAAACACCATATATTTT.

This CDR3 is CALNGDSYEQYF. DNA of the CDR3: TGTGCCTTAAACGGGGACTCCTACGAGCAGTACTTC. The V gene is TRBV6-5, the J gene TRBJ2-7; TRBD2 might be the D (5 bases). V lost 11 bases and J 0 bases, leaving 11 bases between the germline ends. The CDR3 is 12 amino acids. CDR1 and CDR2 from the germline V gene are MNHEY and SVGAGI.

This sequence joins TRBV28 and TRBJ1-1, with a possible D match to TRBD1 (6 bases). The CDR3 contains 14 residues. Trimming took 2 bases from V and 8 from J, leaving 15 bases between them. The germline V gene has CDR1 MDHEN and CDR2 SYDVKM. The CDR3 reads CASSLPGGASEAFF. DNA of the CDR3: TGTGCCAGCAGTTTACCGGGGGGCGCATCCGAAGCTTTCTTT.

The chain recombines TRBV5-6 with TRBJ1-5; D ambiguous. This CDR3 region has 14 residues. CDR1 SGHDT and CDR2 YYEEEE come from the germline V gene. With 1 base removed from V and 7 bases from J, the gap between germline ends came to 12 bases. The CDR3 DNA sequence: TGTGCCAGCAGCTTGATTCATCGGGGACAGCCCCAGCATTTT. Translated: CASSLIHRGQPQHF.

This sequence joins TRBV7-9 and TRBJ1-1; weak D call: TRBD1 (5 bases). CDR1 is SEHNR, CDR2 FQNEAQ, per germline (reference sequence). Trimming took 7 bases from V and 3 from J, leaving 12 bases between them. The CDR3 sequence is 13 residues long. DNA of the CDR3: TGTGCCAGCACCGAGCTAGGGGACACTGAAGCTTTCTTT. Its translation is CASTELGDTEAFF.

The rearrangement links TRBV18 to TRBJ2-5; TRBD1 matches at 7 bases. The CDR3 loop spans 15 amino acids. Trimming cost V 5 bases and J 1 base; bases outside gene matches: 7. Germline values: CDR1 KGHSH, CDR2 LQKENI. Here the CDR3 reads CASSTRQGFQETQYF. The CDR3 DNA reads as TGTGCCAGCTCAACAAGACAGGGCTTCCAAGAGACCCAGTACTTC.

The rearrangement joins TRBV14 to TRBJ1-5, with 7 bases matching TRBD1. Per the germline V gene, CDR1 is SGHDN and CDR2 is FVKESK. V shed 4 bases and J 0 bases; nucleotides not matched to a gene: 9. The CDR3 length is 17 residues. The CDR3 DNA reads TGTGCCAGCAGCCCCTTCGAGGGGGCGTATAGCAATCAGCCCCAGCATTTT. Translated: CASSPFEGAYSNQPQHF.

J is TRBJ1-2 and V is TRBV6-2 or TRBV6-3, with D hard to call. CDR1 and CDR2 from the germline V gene are MNHEY and SVGEGT. The CDR3 loop spans 12 amino acids. The ends were cut back, 2 bases at V and 4 bases at J, with 5 bases in the middle. CDR3 nucleotide sequence: TGTGCCAGCAGTTACGGTACCTATGGCTACACCTTC. Protein sequence: CASSYGTYGYTF.

The chain combines TRBV7-8 with TRBJ1-2; a weak D match, TRBD1 (5 bases). The CDR3 runs to 12 residues. Trimming stripped 10 bases from V and 8 bases from J, with 17 bases between. Germline assignment: CDR1 SGHVS and CDR2 FQNEAQ. CDR3 nucleotides: TGTGCCACCAGTTTGGGGGGTTCGGGCTACACCTTC. It specifies CATSLGGSGYTF.

The chain combines TRBV18 with TRBJ1-2; the D gene is possibly TRBD1 (5 bases). This CDR3 spans 13 amino acids. Trimming took off 3 bases at V and 3 bases at J, with 8 bases between the two ends. The germline CDR1 and CDR2 sequences are KGHSH and LQKENI. The CDR3 spells CASSPQGDYGYTF. CDR3 bases: TGTGCCAGCTCACCGCAGGGAGACTATGGCTACACCTTC. The variable domain in full, completed from reference TRBV18 and TRBJ1-2, reads NAGVMQNPRHLVRRRGQEARLRCSPMKGHSHVYWYRQLPEEGLKFMVYLQKENIIDESGMPKERFSAEFPKEGPSILRIQQVVRGDSAAYFCASSPQGDYGYTFGSGTRLTVV.

In this sample, this clone turned up once. The chain links TRBV7-8 to TRBJ2-3, with D possibly TRBD2 on 6 matching bases. This CDR3 is 16 amino acids long. The V and J ends lost 0 bases and 0 bases respectively, with 10 bases between them. CDR1 SGHVS and CDR2 FQNEAQ come from the germline V gene. The CDR3: CASSLAAGPSTDTQYF. The CDR3 DNA reads TGTGCCAGCAGCTTAGCGGCGGGGCCCAGCACAGATACGCAGTATTTT.

The chain employs TRBV28 and TRBJ1-2; a possible D gene is TRBD1 (6 bases). Germline CDR1 is MDHEN and CDR2 is SYDVKM. Trimming removed 2 bases from V and 12 bases from J, with 10 bases in between. This CDR3 region has 11 residues. The CDR3 spells CASSLVGAHTF. As DNA, the CDR3 is TGTGCCAGCAGTTTAGTGGGGGCCCACACCTTC.

The rearrangement uses TRBV19 and TRBJ2-1, with TRBD2 matching over 7 bases. Germline-derived CDR1 and CDR2 are LNHDA and SQIVND (reference sequence). This CDR3 contains 14 residues. Unmatched junction bases numbered 6, after V lost 4 bases and J lost 6 bases. In DNA, the CDR3 is TGTGCCAGTAGTAGCGGGGGACCTCTCAATGAGCAGTTCTTC. This translates into CASSSGGPLNEQFF.

This chain connects TRBV6-5 to TRBJ1-4; no definite D call. The CDR3 loop spans 11 amino acids. The germline V gene has CDR1 MNHEY and CDR2 SVGAGI. Trimming took off 6 bases at V and 7 bases at J, with 6 bases between the two ends. CDR3 sequence (DNA): TGTGCCAGCAGCAGTGGTGAAAAACTGTTTTTT. Encoded protein: CASSSGEKLFF.

The CDR3 DNA follows: TGTGCCATCAGAGCCGGGACAGGGGGCTCCTACGAGCAGTACTTC. Translating gives CAIRAGTGGSYEQYF. This chain connects TRBV10-3 to TRBJ2-7; 11 bases map to TRBD1. Germline loops: CDR1 ENHRY, CDR2 SYGVKD. The CDR3 has 15 residues. The trim removed 6 bases at V and 0 bases at J, leaving 4 bases unmatched.

This clone occurred once. This rearrangement joins TRBV11-2 to TRBJ2-1; TRBD1 is a possible D gene (5 bases). V lost 4 bases and J lost 6, with 16 bases in between. This CDR3 region has 15 residues. CDR1 is SGHAT, CDR2 FQNNGV, per germline. The CDR3 region has the DNA TGTGCCAGCAGCTCAACGAGAAGACAGCCCAATGAGCAGTTCTTC. Translated, it gives CASSSTRRQPNEQFF.

This clone was seen a single time. The chain carries TRBV19 and TRBJ1-5; D uncertain. This CDR3 contains 16 residues. The ends were cut back, 7 bases at V and 0 bases at J, with 16 bases in the middle. Germline V gives CDR1 LNHDA, CDR2 SQIVND (reference sequence). CDR3 amino acids: CASIEYYSYSNQPQHF. The CDR3 bases are TGTGCCAGTATTGAGTATTACTCGTATAGCAATCAGCCCCAGCATTTT.

This chain uses TRBV10-3 with TRBJ1-3; possible D gene TRBD1, 6 bases. CDR3 size: 14 residues. V was shortened by 7 bases and J by 3 bases, with 13 bases between the two germline ends. CDR1 is ENHRY and CDR2 is SYGVKD in the germline V gene. CDR3 residues: CAIILGGFGNTIYF. CDR3 bases: TGTGCCATCATTCTCGGGGGCTTTGGAAACACCATATATTTT.

The V call is TRBV10-1, the J call TRBJ1-2; tentative D call: TRBD1 (5 bases). Germline CDR1 is WNHNN and CDR2 is SYGVQD (reference sequence). Trimming removed 0 bases at V and 3 bases at J, with 14 bases between. There are 16 residues in the CDR3. CDR3 sequence (DNA): TGCGCCAGCAGTGAGTCAGGGGTCGAGGCGGACTATGGCTACACCTTC. As protein: CASSESGVEADYGYTF.

The chain couples TRBV6-5 to TRBJ1-2; a weak D match, TRBD1 (6 bases). This CDR3 spans 12 amino acids. V was pared by 10 bases and J by 4 bases, with 13 bases between. Per the germline V gene, CDR1 is MNHEY and CDR2 is SVGAGI. DNA of the CDR3: TGTGCCACCTCAGGACAGCCCTATGGCTACACCTTC. Translating it yields CATSGQPYGYTF.